What follows are 30 T cell receptor beta chains derived from one specimen sequenced in a study of blood T cell repertoires in COVID-19. The protocol was immunoSEQ multiplex PCR, while the TCRdb copy is restricted to in-frame clones and leaves out a portion. The sample contains a few hundred thousand clones, more than 75% of which appear only once. Sequencing used PBMCs or T cells enriched from blood (not recorded which). The receptor set was obtained from a woman aged 55-69 years in a cohort exposed to, infected with or recovered from COVID-19 (not recorded which).

The rearrangement links TRBV27 to TRBJ2-1; unclear D gene. Germline CDR1 MNHEY, CDR2 SMNVEV (reference sequence). V was shortened by 3 bases and J by 7 bases, with 16 bases between the two germline ends. CDR3 length: 15 residues. The CDR3 loop reads CASSFDRLPRNEQFF. The DNA of the CDR3 is TGTGCCAGCAGTTTTGATCGTCTCCCCAGGAATGAGCAGTTCTTC.

In this sample, this clone turned up once. The V and J genes are TRBV29-1 and TRBJ2-3, with a tentative D call TRBD2 (6 bases). CDR1 is SQVTM and CDR2 is ANQGSEA in the germline V gene. The CDR3 length is 14 residues. V dropped 4 bases and J dropped 2 bases, with 13 bases sitting between them. CDR3 coding DNA: TGCAGCGTTGGTTTTACGGGAGCCACAGATACGCAGTATTTT. Translation: CSVGFTGATDTQYF.

The rearrangement links TRBV2 to TRBJ1-2; D is ambiguous. The germline gives CDR1 SNHLY, CDR2 FYNNEI. V gave up 10 bases and J gave up 1 base, with 13 bases separating them. The CDR3 spans 13 residues. CDR3 nucleotide sequence: TGTGCCACATGGACGGACTATAACTATGGCTACACCTTC. It codes for CATWTDYNYGYTF.

The chain couples TRBV4-3 to TRBJ2-7, with a possible D match to TRBD2 (6 bases). This CDR3 region has 15 residues. Trimming removed 0 bases at V and 6 bases at J, with 15 bases between. The germline gives CDR1 LGHNA, CDR2 YSLEER. CDR3 region: CASSQEGGVEAEQYF. The CDR3 bases are TGCGCCAGCAGCCAAGAGGGGGGAGTCGAGGCCGAGCAGTACTTC.

The chain has TRBV11-2 and TRBJ2-1, with 11 bases that match TRBD2. This CDR3 has 19 residues. The ends lost 3 bases at V and 4 bases at J; junction bases unmatched: 14. CDR1 is SGHAT, CDR2 FQNNGV, per germline. The CDR3 spells CASSFSLGLAEEFYNEQFF. The DNA of the CDR3 is TGTGCCAGCAGCTTTAGTTTGGGACTAGCGGAAGAATTTTACAATGAGCAGTTCTTC.

This clone came up once. The rearrangement uses TRBV14 and TRBJ2-3; TRBD1 aligns across 9 bases. The CDR3 spans 15 residues. The V gene's germline CDR1 is SGHDN and CDR2 FVKESK. With V trimmed by 4 bases and J by 6 bases, 8 bases remained unmatched. CDR3 amino acids: CASSRPGTGRDTQYF. CDR3 coding DNA: TGTGCCAGCAGCCGTCCCGGGACAGGGCGGGATACGCAGTATTTT.

In DNA form, the CDR3 reads TGTGCCAGCAGCTCCTCAGGGGGCTTCTCTGGAAACACCATATATTTT. Protein product: CASSSSGGFSGNTIYF. V usage is TRBV7-2 and J usage is TRBJ1-3; TRBD1 matches at 8 bases. This CDR3 comprises 16 residues. J lost 0 bases, V lost 4 bases, and 5 bases had no gene match. From germline, CDR1 is SGHTA and CDR2 FQGNSA.

This clone turned up a few times. The V and J genes are TRBV2 and TRBJ1-1, with no clear D. CDR1 and CDR2 from the germline V gene are SNHLY and FYNNEI. V shed 9 bases and J shed 0 bases, with 8 bases lying between them. The CDR3 length is 12 residues. The CDR3, as DNA: TGTGCCAGTAGCGGGGTGAACACTGAAGCTTTCTTT. Amino acids: CASSGVNTEAFF.

This clone was detected many times. The chain uses TRBV2 and TRBJ2-5; weak D call: TRBD1 (5 bases). Trimming pared 7 bases from V and 5 bases from J, leaving 17 bases between. Germline assignment: CDR1 SNHLY and CDR2 FYNNEI. The CDR3 loop spans 14 amino acids. The CDR3 region is CASITRAGLETQYF. The CDR3 DNA reads TGTGCCAGCATAACAAGGGCAGGGTTGGAGACCCAGTACTTC.

CDR3 coding DNA: TGTGCCAGTATCTCGACAGGGGCTTATGGCTACACCTTC. Protein sequence: CASISTGAYGYTF. The rearrangement links TRBV19 to TRBJ1-2; 8 bases line up with TRBD1. V gave up 7 bases and J gave up 5 bases; unmatched junction bases: 6. Germline V gives CDR1 LNHDA, CDR2 SQIVND (reference sequence). The CDR3 is 13 residues long.

This sequence joins TRBV19 and TRBJ2-1, with D tentatively TRBD2 (6 bases). The CDR3 contains 16 residues. V lost 5 bases, J lost 1 base, and 15 bases lay in between. From germline, CDR1 is LNHDA and CDR2 SQIVND (reference sequence). CDR3 sequence (DNA): TGTGCCAGTAGTGCCGGGAGATTATTTTCCTACAATGAGCAGTTCTTC. Translated: CASSAGRLFSYNEQFF.

The chain is built from TRBV19 and TRBJ2-1; the match to TRBD2 covers 9 bases. V was clipped by 2 bases and J by 1 base; unmatched bases: 15. This CDR3 has 20 amino acids. CDR1 and CDR2 (germline): LNHDA, SQIVND (reference sequence). The CDR3 DNA sequence: TGTGCCAGTAGTATAAGGGGGAGTAGCGGGAGAAGGTTTTCCTACAATGAGCAGTTCTTC. Amino acids: CASSIRGSSGRRFSYNEQFF.

The chain uses TRBV7-2 and TRBJ1-1; 8 bases match TRBD1. V shed 1 base and J 4 bases; nucleotides not matched to a gene: 2. The V gene's germline CDR1 is SGHTA and CDR2 FQGNSA. This CDR3 contains 14 residues. This CDR3 is CASSLGTGITEAFF. Here the CDR3 DNA reads TGTGCCAGCAGCTTAGGGACAGGGATCACTGAAGCTTTCTTT.

CDR3 loop: CASSPQAGNTIYF. Written as DNA, the CDR3 is TGTGCCAGCTCACCTCAGGCGGGAAACACCATATATTTT. V gene TRBV18 combines with J gene TRBJ1-3; D is undetermined. The length of the CDR3 is 13 residues. V was shortened by 3 bases and J by 4 bases, with 7 bases between the two germline ends. Germline CDR1 reads KGHSH; CDR2 reads LQKENI.

The J gene is TRBJ2-1, the V gene TRBV10-3, with D perhaps matching TRBD2 (6 bases). The CDR3 has 14 residues. The germline V and J ends were trimmed by 7 bases and 6 bases, with 16 bases remaining between them. Looked up from germline, CDR1 is ENHRY and CDR2 is SYGVKD. CDR3 residues: CAITATSIGNEQFF. The CDR3 bases are TGTGCCATCACCGCGACTAGTATCGGCAATGAGCAGTTCTTC.

J is TRBJ1-1 and V is TRBV28; tentative D call: TRBD1 (5 bases). Between the trimmed V and J ends, which lost 3 bases and 5 bases, there was a span of 7 bases. Germline lookup yields CDR1 MDHEN and CDR2 SYDVKM. The CDR3 totals 12 residues. The CDR3 bases are TGTGCCAGCAGTTTTCGACAGACTGAAGCTTTCTTT. Translated: CASSFRQTEAFF.

The chain couples TRBV9 to TRBJ1-6; D call uncertain. The V gene's germline CDR1 is SGDLS and CDR2 YYNGEE. Deletions cut 0 bases from V and 10 bases from J, with 11 bases between. The CDR3 totals 14 residues. The CDR3 coding sequence is TGTGCCAGCAGCGTAGGGCTGCTCAACTCACCCCTCCACTTT. Its translation: CASSVGLLNSPLHF.

The CDR3 nucleotides are TGCGCCAGCAGTGTGGGACAGGGGATCTTCTCCGAGCAGTACTTC. This gives the protein CASSVGQGIFSEQYF. J is TRBJ2-7 and V is TRBV10-2, with TRBD1 matching 10 bases. CDR1 is WSHSY and CDR2 is SAAADI in the germline V gene. The V gene end was trimmed by 4 bases and the J gene end by 6 bases; junction bases not matched to a gene: 9. CDR3 length: 15 amino acids.

The genes are TRBV10-2 and TRBJ1-4; D is unresolved. This CDR3 spans 13 amino acids. Deletions cut 6 bases from V and 7 bases from J, with 12 bases between. The germline CDR1 and CDR2 sequences are WSHSY and SAAADI. CDR3 nucleotide sequence: TGCGCCAGCAGCCGTGGCGGCGTTGAAAAACTGTTTTTT. It translates to CASSRGGVEKLFF.

This clone occurred once. V gene TRBV18 combines with J gene TRBJ2-1, with 9 bases aligning to TRBD1. The germline CDR1 and CDR2 sequences are KGHSH and LQKENI. The CDR3 length is 16 residues. V shed 8 bases and J 1 base; nucleotides not matched to a gene: 9. The CDR3 DNA sequence: TGTGCCAGCCGACTTACCGGGACAGGGTCCTACAATGAGCAGTTCTTC. Its translation: CASRLTGTGSYNEQFF.

The CDR3 DNA follows: TGTGCCAGCAGCTCCCCCCCGGGACAGGGGTACGAGCAGTACTTC. Protein: CASSSPPGQGYEQYF. The chain combines TRBV7-9 with TRBJ2-7; 10 bases agree with TRBD1. Germline V gene lookup returns CDR1 SEHNR and CDR2 FQNEAQ (reference sequence). V was clipped by 4 bases and J by 4 bases; unmatched bases: 7. The CDR3 length is 15 residues.

CDR3 nucleotide sequence: TGTGCCAGCAGTCCCCGACTAGCGGGTAATCTACTAGCCAAAAACATTCAGTACTTC. This sequence encodes CASSPRLAGNLLAKNIQYF. The rearrangement uses TRBV2 and TRBJ2-4; 10 bases map to TRBD2. In germline, CDR1 is SNHLY, CDR2 FYNNEI. Trimming took 5 bases from V and 0 from J; bases not matched to a gene: 13. The CDR3 contains 19 residues.

J is TRBJ2-7 and V is TRBV13, with D possibly TRBD2 on 6 matching bases. This CDR3 has 14 amino acids. Per the germline V gene, CDR1 is PRHDT and CDR2 is FYEKMQ (reference sequence). With 5 bases removed from V and 2 bases from J, the gap between germline ends came to 13 bases. The CDR3 sequence: CASSPSEDPYEQYF. For the CDR3, the DNA is TGTGCCAGCAGCCCTAGCGAGGACCCCTACGAGCAGTACTTC.

This rearrangement joins TRBV6-1 to TRBJ1-1; perhaps TRBD1 as D (5 bases). The CDR3 contains 15 residues. CDR1 and CDR2 (germline): MNHNS, SASEGT. V was clipped by 5 bases and J by 4 bases, with 17 bases between them. CDR3 protein: CASSSNQGVTTEAFF. DNA of the CDR3: TGTGCCAGCAGTTCCAACCAGGGTGTGACCACTGAAGCTTTCTTT.

In its sample, this clone was seen a few times. The chain joins TRBV3-1 (or the pseudogene TRBV3-2) to TRBJ2-1; a possible D gene is TRBD2 (6 bases). Trimming removed 4 bases from V and 2 bases from J, with 24 bases in between. CDR3 size: 19 residues. The germline gives CDR1 LGHDT, CDR2 YNNKEL (reference sequence). CDR3 loop: CASSLHGLMRTTAYNEQFF. The DNA of the CDR3 is TGTGCCAGCAGCCTTCACGGACTGATGAGGACTACGGCCTACAATGAGCAGTTCTTC.

The chain is built from TRBV5-1 and TRBJ2-1; 8 bases line up with TRBD1. J lost 7 bases, V lost 2 bases, and 8 bases had no gene match. The CDR3 loop spans 15 amino acids. Germline V lookup: CDR1 SGHRS, CDR2 YFSETQ. The CDR3 sequence: CASSFGGQGLNEQFF. The CDR3 nucleotides are TGCGCCAGCAGCTTTGGTGGACAGGGATTAAATGAGCAGTTCTTC.

This chain uses TRBV5-1 with TRBJ2-5; 9 bases are a match to TRBD1. This CDR3 has 16 residues. CDR1 is SGHRS and CDR2 is YFSETQ in the germline V gene. Germline trimming cut 4 bases from V and 5 bases from J; bases unmatched to any gene: 12. The DNA of the CDR3 is TGCGCCAGCAGCCCCCGTCCCGGGACAGGGTCGGAGACCCAGTACTTC. Residues: CASSPRPGTGSETQYF.

This chain connects TRBV28 to TRBJ2-1; 15 positions match TRBD2. With 5 bases clipped from V and 5 bases from J, the junction kept 19 bases outside the gene matches. Per the germline V gene, CDR1 is MDHEN and CDR2 is SYDVKM. The CDR3 is 21 residues long. The CDR3 bases are TGTGCCAGCAGTCGACGGACCGTCAAAAGGACTAGCGGGAGGGCCCACAATGAGCAGTTCTTC. It specifies CASSRRTVKRTSGRAHNEQFF.

The chain recombines TRBV27 with TRBJ2-5, with 8 bases fitting TRBD2. CDR1 and CDR2 from the germline V gene are MNHEY and SMNVEV (reference sequence). This CDR3 has 14 amino acids. V shed 6 bases and J 5 bases; nucleotides not matched to a gene: 8. CDR3 nucleotide sequence: TGTGCCAGCAGCCCCAGCGGGAGACAGGAGACCCAGTACTTC. Encoded protein: CASSPSGRQETQYF.

The V gene is TRBV19, the J gene TRBJ2-7; tentatively, D is TRBD1 (5 bases). Germline V gene data show CDR1 as LNHDA and CDR2 as SQIVND (reference sequence). This CDR3 is built from 13 residues. Trimming took 3 bases from V and 3 from J, leaving 9 bases between them. The CDR3 loop is CASSMDTGYEQYF. The CDR3 region has the DNA TGTGCCAGTAGTATGGACACAGGCTACGAGCAGTACTTC.